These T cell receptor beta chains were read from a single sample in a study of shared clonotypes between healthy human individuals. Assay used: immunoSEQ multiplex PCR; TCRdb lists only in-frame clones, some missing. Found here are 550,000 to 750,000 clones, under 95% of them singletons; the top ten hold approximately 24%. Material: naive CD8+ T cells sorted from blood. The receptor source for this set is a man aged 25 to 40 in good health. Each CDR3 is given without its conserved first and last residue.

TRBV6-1,ASRGTGLTYEQY
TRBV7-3,ASTPGGPLDTQY
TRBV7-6,ASSLAGGQDEQY
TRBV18,ASSPGLAQAKNIQY
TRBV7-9,ASSQTATYEQY
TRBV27,ASSSTLGLAGVSDTQY
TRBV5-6,ASSSGTGGQFNYGYT
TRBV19,ASSTGLTTDTQY
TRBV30,AWSGSGPSYEQY
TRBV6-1,ASSEARQGTAAREQY
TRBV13,ASSPGTSGGFNEQF
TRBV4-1,ASSQGLAGDFYEQY
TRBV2,ASSEMYEQY
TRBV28,ASTTLRLAGGGEQF
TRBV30,AWSAAEAF
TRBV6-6,ASSLGTDTQY
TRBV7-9,ASSPGLAGNYNEQF
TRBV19,AAGDTNYEQY
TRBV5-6,ASSLEDRVPVSTEAF
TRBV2,ASPGTSGDTQY
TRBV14,ASGPGGVETQY
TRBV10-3,AIRETGNGELF
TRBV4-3,ASSQGPGSYEQY
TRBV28,ASSSILRTSGSSTDTQY
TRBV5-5,ASSSQTGGWDTGELF
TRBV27,ASSLTNPFNEQF
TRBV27,ASSLGPQYGTDTQY
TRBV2,ASTLKHPIRGETQY
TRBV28,AVAPGRKPYEQY
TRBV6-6,ASSYLGNGEQY
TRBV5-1,ASSLIEGGYEQY
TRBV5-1,ASSLTAGERVHNEQF
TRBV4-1,ASSQEGGRTNNEQF
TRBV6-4,ASSGGAGGYNEQF
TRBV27,ASSSPGQLIYEQY
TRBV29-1,SVGTGGYQPQH
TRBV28,ASSSFEETNTGELF
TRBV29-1,SVEADGYEQY
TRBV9,ASSPTANYGYT
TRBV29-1,SFLDRGQTNEQF
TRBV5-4,ASSSTGLAKNIQY
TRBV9,ASSVEGQGYDTQY
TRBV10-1,ASSGTTGKPYEQY
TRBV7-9,ASSRGLAGTLYNEQF
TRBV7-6,ASSLAPPGTEYCEQY
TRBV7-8,ASRTRGSGASEQY